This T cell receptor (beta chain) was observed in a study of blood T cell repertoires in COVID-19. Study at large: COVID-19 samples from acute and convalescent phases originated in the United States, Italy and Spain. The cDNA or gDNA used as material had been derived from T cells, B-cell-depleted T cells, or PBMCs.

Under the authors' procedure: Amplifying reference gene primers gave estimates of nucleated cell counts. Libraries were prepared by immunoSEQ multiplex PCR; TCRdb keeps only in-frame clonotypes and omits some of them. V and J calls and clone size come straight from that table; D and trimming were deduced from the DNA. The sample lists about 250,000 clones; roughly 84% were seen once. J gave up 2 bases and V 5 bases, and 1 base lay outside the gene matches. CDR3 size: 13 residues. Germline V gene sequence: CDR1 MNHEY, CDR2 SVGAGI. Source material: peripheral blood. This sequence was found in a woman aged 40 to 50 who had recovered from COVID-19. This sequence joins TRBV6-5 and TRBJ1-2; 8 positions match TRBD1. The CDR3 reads CASSRDRNYGYTF. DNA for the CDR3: TGTGCCAGCAGTCGGGACAGGAACTATGGCTACACCTTC.